One and the same sample provided the 15 T cell receptor beta chains below, sequenced in a study of OX40 agonist ivuxolimab in advanced cancers. The protocol was immunoSEQ multiplex PCR, while the TCRdb copy is restricted to in-frame clones and leaves out a portion. The sample holds 65,000 to 75,000 clones, approximately 87% seen once. This sample comprised CD4+ or CD8+ T cells sorted from blood, obtained in a trial of the OX40 agonist ivuxolimab. All receptors come from an adult with an advanced solid tumor such as melanoma, head and neck, liver or kidney cancer.

The chain has TRBV6-4 and TRBJ2-1; 9 bases match TRBD2. The CDR3 length is 16 residues. Germline CDR1 and CDR2: MRHNA and SNTAGT. Trimming took 0 bases from V and 9 from J; bases not matched to a gene: 9. CDR3 nucleotide sequence: TGTGCCAGCAGTGACTCCCCGGGGCGAGCGGGGGGTGAGCAGTTCTTC. As protein: CASSDSPGRAGGEQFF.

This chain uses TRBV16 with TRBJ2-1; D is unclear. This CDR3 is built from 15 residues. In germline, CDR1 is KGHSY, CDR2 FQNENV. V shed 4 bases and J shed 7 bases, with 17 bases lying between them. CDR3 loop: CASSLPAGTLNEQFF. The CDR3 bases are TGTGCCAGCAGCCTCCCGGCAGGTACGTTAAATGAGCAGTTCTTC. The variable domain in full, completed from reference TRBV16 and TRBJ2-1, reads GEEVAQTPKHLVRGEGQKAKLYCAPIKGHSYVFWYQQVLKNEFKFLISFQNENVFDETGMPKERFSAKCLPNSPCSLEIQATKLEDSAVYFCASSLPAGTLNEQFFGPGTRLTVL.

This clone came up a few times. The genes are TRBV14 and TRBJ1-2, with 12 bases matching TRBD1. The CDR3 totals 16 residues. Germline V gene data show CDR1 as SGHDN and CDR2 as FVKESK. The ends lost 4 bases at V and 7 bases at J; junction bases unmatched: 10. CDR3 protein: CASSLNAGTGGFGYTF. As DNA, the CDR3 is TGTGCCAGCAGCCTCAATGCCGGGACAGGGGGCTTTGGCTACACCTTC.

The CDR3 here is CASSQLAANTGELFF. The CDR3 nucleotides are TGCGCCAGCAGCCAACTAGCGGCAAACACCGGGGAGCTGTTTTTT. The gene calls are TRBV5-1 and TRBJ2-2; TRBD2 agrees at 8 bases. V lost 4 bases and J lost 2; bases outside the gene matches: 4. This CDR3 comprises 15 residues. Germline CDR1 SGHRS, CDR2 YFSETQ.

CDR3 residues: CASSFRGGGDQPQHF. CDR3 DNA sequence: TGTGCCAGCAGTTTTAGAGGGGGGGGAGACCAGCCCCAGCATTTT. V is TRBV11-2 and J is TRBJ1-5, with D possibly matching TRBD1 (6 bases). V lost 6 bases and J 7 bases, leaving 19 bases between the germline ends. Germline assignment: CDR1 SGHAT and CDR2 FQNNGV. The length of the CDR3 is 15 residues.

The V gene is TRBV2, the J gene TRBJ1-3; TRBD1 matches at 7 bases. The junction had 9 bases not matched to a gene; V was cut back by 9 bases and J by 4 bases. The CDR3 loop spans 14 amino acids. Germline V gene sequence: CDR1 SNHLY, CDR2 FYNNEI. The CDR3 here is CASLDRVSGNTIYF. The CDR3 DNA sequence: TGTGCCAGTCTTGACAGGGTTTCGGGAAACACCATATATTTT.

The V and J genes are TRBV7-9 and TRBJ2-1; D is perhaps TRBD2 (5 bases). This CDR3 spans 16 amino acids. The germline V gene encodes CDR1 SEHNR and CDR2 FQNEAQ (reference sequence). The V and J ends lost 0 bases and 0 bases respectively, with 9 bases between them. CDR3 DNA: TGTGCCAGCAGCTTAGCTCCTGGGAGCTCCTACAATGAGCAGTTCTTC. Protein: CASSLAPGSSYNEQFF.

V usage is TRBV2 and J usage is TRBJ2-7, with 8 bases identical to TRBD2. Unmatched junction bases numbered 5, after V lost 4 bases and J lost 3 bases. The CDR3 contains 14 residues. Germline-derived CDR1 and CDR2 are SNHLY and FYNNEI. The chain's CDR3 is CASSGVAGFYEQYF. As DNA, the CDR3 is TGTGCCAGCAGTGGGGTAGCGGGATTCTACGAGCAGTACTTC.

The V call is TRBV30, the J call TRBJ2-3, with 7 bases aligning to TRBD2. V gave up 3 bases and J gave up 5 bases; unmatched junction bases: 5. The CDR3 is 13 amino acids. The germline gives CDR1 GTSNPN, CDR2 SVGIG (reference sequence). In DNA form, the CDR3 reads TGTGCCTGGAGGGCGGGAGCGGTAGATACGCAGTATTTT. Amino acids: CAWRAGAVDTQYF.

Note on this clone: Other nucleotide sequences in the sample specify the same CDR3. The chain couples TRBV5-1 to TRBJ2-2; 12 nucleotides match TRBD2. J was trimmed by 5 bases and V by 2 bases; bases with no gene match: 4. The germline gives CDR1 SGHRS, CDR2 YFSETQ. The CDR3 length is 16 residues. The CDR3 nucleotides are TGCGCCAGCAGCTTCCTAGCGGGAGGGGGAACCGGGGAGCTGTTTTTT. Translating gives CASSFLAGGGTGELFF.

J is TRBJ2-7 and V is TRBV27, with D perhaps matching TRBD1 or TRBD2 (5 bases each). Germline-derived CDR1 and CDR2 are MNHEY and SMNVEV (reference sequence). V shed 6 bases and J shed 4 bases, with 19 bases lying between them. The CDR3 spans 15 residues. The CDR3 nucleotides are TGTGCCAGCAGGCCCTCCGGGACCATCTTTTACGAGCAGTACTTC. This translates into CASRPSGTIFYEQYF.

The gene calls are TRBV6-6 and TRBJ2-7; 7 bases are shared with TRBD1. Trimming at V came to 7 bases and at J to 0 bases, leaving 9 bases not matched to a gene. The CDR3 has 15 amino acids. Germline loops: CDR1 MNHNY, CDR2 SVGAGI (reference sequence). The CDR3 protein is CASTHGQAFSYEQYF. The CDR3 coding sequence is TGTGCCAGCACCCATGGACAGGCCTTCTCCTACGAGCAGTACTTC.

This clone was seen just once. The chain joins TRBV5-4 to TRBJ2-7; 7 bases agree with TRBD2. This CDR3 spans 14 amino acids. Trimming cost V 1 base and J 5 bases; bases outside gene matches: 6. Germline V gene lookup returns CDR1 SGHNT and CDR2 YYREEE (reference sequence). DNA for the CDR3: TGTGCCAGCAGCTTGAGGGAGGGATCCCACGAGCAGTACTTC. Residues: CASSLREGSHEQYF.

The chain has TRBV19 and TRBJ2-2, with 9 bases fitting TRBD2. Germline loops: CDR1 LNHDA, CDR2 SQIVND (reference sequence). The CDR3 sequence is 16 residues long. V lost 5 bases to trimming and J lost 6 bases; unmatched junction nucleotides: 10. The DNA of the CDR3 is TGTGCCAGTAGTCCGCGGGGACTAGCAGCCCCCGGGGAGCTGTTTTTT. Translated: CASSPRGLAAPGELFF.

This chain joins TRBV5-4 and TRBJ2-7, with D possibly matching TRBD1 (5 bases). The germline CDR1 and CDR2 sequences are SGHNT and YYREEE (reference sequence). The CDR3 runs to 14 residues. V lost 2 bases and J lost 7, with 16 bases in between. DNA of the CDR3: TGTGCCAGCAGCTTTAGACAGACAGCTCCGGAGCAGTACTTC. The encoded protein is CASSFRQTAPEQYF.